The 18 T cell receptor beta chains presented below share a single source sample, sequenced in a study of CD8 T cells in ankylosing spondylitis. TCRdb called the 5' RACE reads again in MiXCR, with one record for every CDR3 protein. The data contain approximately 240,000 distinct CDR3 sequences, about 24% of them seen just once; the ten biggest clones take up 0.6% to 0.75%. The sample taken for sequencing was blood, either unsorted or a sorted T cell fraction (not recorded which). Receptors originate from a male donor with ankylosing spondylitis or in good health (not recorded which).

This clonotype appeared many times. The V and J genes are TRBV5-5 and TRBJ2-5; D gene uncertain. V was pared by 10 bases and J by 2 bases, with 15 bases between. Germline CDR1 and CDR2: SGHKS and YYEKEE (reference sequence). The CDR3 has 13 residues. In DNA, the CDR3 is TGTGCCGCCAGGAGAGGTCAGCAAGAGACCCAGTACTTC. This translates into CAARRGQQETQYF.

This clonotype was counted many times. The CDR3 coding sequence is TGCAGTGCTAGCGGGGGGACCAACAATGAGCAGTTCTTC. Translation gives CSASGGTNNEQFF. V is TRBV20-1 and J is TRBJ2-1; 7 bases line up with TRBD2. J gave up 5 bases and V 3 bases, and 4 bases lay outside the gene matches. The CDR3 sequence is 13 residues long. Germline CDR1 and CDR2: DFQATT and SNEGSKA (reference sequence).

The table lists this clonotype with a few counts. The chain recombines TRBV20-1 with TRBJ1-5, with D possibly matching TRBD1 (5 bases). CDR3 length: 13 residues. V dropped 1 base and J dropped 7 bases, with 11 bases sitting between them. The germline V gene has CDR1 DFQATT and CDR2 SNEGSKA (reference sequence). The CDR3 sequence: CSARVSRDQPQHF. The CDR3 nucleotides are TGCAGTGCTAGAGTCTCCAGGGACCAGCCCCAGCATTTT.

This clonotype was counted ten times or more. This chain connects TRBV12-3 or TRBV12-4 to TRBJ1-6; 9 nucleotides match TRBD1. The V segment lost 5 bases and the J segment 7 bases; nucleotides outside the gene matches: 6. The CDR3 runs to 15 residues. The CDR3 protein is CASSGRQGVNSPLHF. CDR3 in DNA: TGTGCCAGCAGTGGGCGACAGGGGGTCAATTCACCCCTCCACTTT.

V gene TRBV20-1 combines with J gene TRBJ2-3, with 11 positions matching TRBD2. The CDR3 has 15 residues. Germline CDR1 and CDR2: DFQATT and SNEGSKA (reference sequence). V shed 3 bases and J 5 bases; nucleotides not matched to a gene: 7. In DNA, the CDR3 is TGCAGTGCTAGGAAGACTAGCGGGGAAGGAGATACGCAGTATTTT. This sequence encodes CSARKTSGEGDTQYF.

This clonotype was counted between two and nine times. The rearrangement uses TRBV20-1 and TRBJ2-4, with D unclear. The CDR3 runs to 12 residues. CDR1 and CDR2 from the germline V gene are DFQATT and SNEGSKA (reference sequence). V lost 4 bases to trimming and J lost 0 bases, with 4 bases between them. The CDR3 loop is CSAKLAKNIQYF. The CDR3 DNA sequence: TGCAGTGCTAAGTTAGCCAAAAACATTCAGTACTTC.

This chain links TRBV7-9 with TRBJ2-1; 10 bases match TRBD2. CDR1 SEHNR and CDR2 FQNEAQ come from the germline V gene (reference sequence). The CDR3 totals 16 residues. J was trimmed by 3 bases and V by 1 base; bases with no gene match: 3. CDR3 sequence reads: CASSLGLAGVYNEQFF. The CDR3, as DNA: TGTGCCAGCAGCTTAGGGCTAGCGGGGGTCTACAATGAGCAGTTCTTC.

The chain recombines TRBV25-1 with TRBJ2-1; 7 nucleotides line up with TRBD1. Germline loops: CDR1 MGHDK, CDR2 SYGVNS. The length of the CDR3 is 15 residues. V gave up 3 bases and J gave up 9 bases; unmatched junction bases: 11. The CDR3: CASSEVDRDGGEQFF. As DNA, the CDR3 is TGTGCCAGCAGTGAGGTTGACAGGGATGGTGGTGAGCAGTTCTTC.

The chain links TRBV12-3 or TRBV12-4 to TRBJ2-3; the match to TRBD2 covers 8 bases. This CDR3 is 14 amino acids long. Unmatched junction bases numbered 8, after V lost 9 bases and J lost 3 bases. This CDR3 reads CARSTGLVTDTQYF. In DNA form, the CDR3 reads TGTGCCAGGAGTACGGGACTAGTAACAGATACGCAGTATTTT.

The J gene is TRBJ2-7, the V gene TRBV20-1; D may correspond to TRBD1 or TRBD2 (5 bases each). The germline V gene has CDR1 DFQATT and CDR2 SNEGSKA (reference sequence). Trimming cost V 4 bases and J 3 bases, with 16 bases left between them. CDR3 size: 14 residues. DNA for the CDR3: TGCAGTGCTATCCTCGGGGCGGCAGACTACGAGCAGTACTTC. This codes for CSAILGAADYEQYF.

This clonotype turned up a few times. The CDR3 sequence: CSASNKNEQFF. In DNA, the CDR3 is TGCAGTGCCTCCAACAAAAATGAGCAGTTCTTC. V gene TRBV20-1 combines with J gene TRBJ2-1, with D unclear. The V and J ends lost 6 bases and 7 bases respectively, with 10 bases between them. The CDR3 has 11 residues. Germline V CDR1 and CDR2: DFQATT, SNEGSKA (reference sequence).

This clonotype was detected a few times. The V and J genes are TRBV7-6 and TRBJ2-1, with unresolved D. This CDR3 comprises 16 residues. The germline V gene encodes CDR1 SGHVS and CDR2 FNYEAQ. The germline V and J ends were trimmed by 2 bases and 6 bases, with 17 bases remaining between them. The CDR3 loop is CASSLKRLPPGNEQFF. Written as DNA, the CDR3 is TGTGCCAGCAGCTTAAAGCGCCTCCCTCCTGGCAATGAGCAGTTCTTC.

Regarding this clonotype: Sequence at one end of the junction differs from germline and may be a read error. The rearrangement uses TRBV6-1 and TRBJ2-3; TRBD2 matches at 14 bases. Germline values: CDR1 MNHNS, CDR2 SASEGT. The CDR3 runs to 16 residues. CDR3 DNA sequence: TGTGCCAGCAGGGAAGCGGGACTAGCGGGGGCAGATACGCAGTATTTT. Its translation is CASREAGLAGADTQYF.

This chain uses TRBV12-3 or TRBV12-4 with TRBJ2-5, with D unresolved. The V end lost 5 bases, the J end lost 5 bases, and 12 bases lay between the germline ends. The CDR3 has 13 residues. The CDR3 DNA sequence: TGTGCCAGCAGTATAGTAGGGCGCGAGACCCAGTACTTC. Translation gives CASSIVGRETQYF.

The rearrangement links TRBV6-1 to TRBJ2-7; TRBD1 agrees at 10 bases. CDR1 MNHNS and CDR2 SASEGT come from the germline V gene. Trimming cost V 6 bases and J 5 bases; bases outside gene matches: 13. CDR3 size: 16 residues. The CDR3 nucleotides are TGTGCCAGCAGGACCGGGACAGGGGTTAATAACAACGAGCAGTACTTC. This encodes CASRTGTGVNNNEQYF.

This clonotype was recorded only once. This chain joins TRBV7-6 and TRBJ2-3, with D perhaps assigned TRBD1 or TRBD2 (5 bases each). The V and J ends lost 5 bases and 4 bases respectively, with 16 bases between them. The CDR3 consists of 15 residues. In germline, CDR1 is SGHVS, CDR2 FNYEAQ. CDR3 loop: CASSAPGTLSDTQYF. The CDR3 nucleotides read TGTGCCAGCAGCGCACCAGGGACGCTCTCAGATACGCAGTATTTT.

The V gene is TRBV3-1, the J gene TRBJ2-7; D perhaps matches TRBD1 (6 bases). CDR3 size: 13 residues. Germline-derived CDR1 and CDR2 are LGHDT and YNNKEL (reference sequence). The V end was cut by 0 bases, the J end by 5 bases, with 8 bases between. The DNA for the CDR3 is TGTGCCAGCAGCCAAGACAGGGGCCACGAGCAGTACTTC. Protein sequence: CASSQDRGHEQYF.

This clonotype was picked up many times. The chain joins TRBV5-5 to TRBJ2-3, with a weak D call TRBD1 (5 bases). Germline values: CDR1 SGHKS, CDR2 YYEKEE (reference sequence). The CDR3 loop spans 15 amino acids. V was pared by 1 base and J by 3 bases, with 12 bases between. The CDR3 here is CASSLLQGGTDTQYF. CDR3 nucleotide sequence: TGTGCCAGCAGCTTGCTCCAGGGTGGGACAGATACGCAGTATTTT. The full variable domain, rest sourced from reference TRBV5-5 and TRBJ2-3, is DAGVTQSPTHLIKTRGQQVTLRCSPISGHKSVSWYQQVLGQGPQFIFQYYEKEERGRGNFPDRFSARQFPNYSSELNVNALLLGDSALYLCASSLLQGGTDTQYFGPGTRLTVL.